This TCR beta chain emerged from a study of graft-versus-host responses after intestinal transplantation. Overall study: Recipients underwent multivisceral, liver-intestinal, or isolated intestinal transplants. The whole recipient group had anti-thymocyte globulin induction followed by tacrolimus and steroids for two to three years.

The data were produced by immunoSEQ multiplex PCR, yet TCRdb's version contains in-frame clones alone and is incomplete. The data show roughly 120,000 clones, approximately 95% seen once. The CDR3 totals 13 residues. V lost 4 bases and J lost 7, with 12 bases in between. The germline V gene has CDR1 MNHEY and CDR2 SMNVEV (reference sequence). Concerning this clone: Its antigen is still unknown.

Broader study findings: Allografts of patients with graft-donor T cell macrochimerism showed high graft-versus-host to host-versus-graft clone ratios. GvH clones were identified in recipient marrow, with some first appearing in ileum or blood.

The source material was unstimulated CD8+ T cells sorted from spleen or lymph node cells, sampled before intestinal transplant. The source of this sequence is a human donor who received an intestinal transplant. The chain links TRBV27 to TRBJ2-3, with a possible D match to TRBD1 (6 bases). CDR3 bases: TGTGCCAGCAGTTCAACAGGGTTAAATACGCAGTATTTT. Translated, it gives CASSSTGLNTQYF.